These T cell receptor beta chains were read from a single sample in a study of T cell responses to AZD1222 COVID-19 vaccine. Using immunoSEQ multiplex PCR, the repertoire was profiled, and TCRdb retains in-frame clones only, with some absent. The table records about 150,000 clones, roughly 85% of them present only once. The sequencing here drew on peripheral blood, taken 28 days after the second dose of the MenACWY control vaccine. These receptors all come from an adult who received the MenACWY meningococcal vaccine as a control. Each CDR3 is given with its conserved first and last residue. The D gene is left open where the match is weak. Some rows mark clone size as missing; the rest say once, few, many or name a class of expanded clone.

d_call clone_size j_call cdr3_length v_call cdr3_nt cdr3_aa
. . TRBJ1-2 13 TRBV9 TGTGCCAGCAGCCCTGACGGTAACTATGGCTACACCTTC CASSPDGNYGYTF
. . TRBJ1-3 15 TRBV29-1 TGCAGCGTTGAACAGGGGAACATTGGTGGAAACACCATATATTTT CSVEQGNIGGNTIYF
. few TRBJ1-1 14 TRBV7-9 TGTGCCAGCACCCTGGACGGAGGGAACACTGAAGCTTTCTTT CASTLDGGNTEAFF
. . TRBJ2-1 14 TRBV18 TGTGCCAGCTCACCGGGAGGGGGAGTCGATGAGCAGTTCTTC CASSPGGGVDEQFF
. . TRBJ1-1 15 TRBV28 TGTGCCAGCAGTTTAGTAGGGCCTATGAACACTGAAGCTTTCTTT CASSLVGPMNTEAFF
. few TRBJ1-2 17 TRBV4-3 TGCGCCAGCAGCCAAGATCGCCTGGGCAGTTTCTCCTATGGCTACACCTTC CASSQDRLGSFSYGYTF
TRBD1 . TRBJ1-5 16 TRBV6-2/TRBV6-3 TGTGCCAGCAGCCACAACGACAGGGGTGGTAATCAGCCCCAGCATTTT CASSHNDRGGNQPQHF
. . TRBJ1-3 16 TRBV15 TGTGCCACCAGCAGAGATCGAGAGAGCTCTGGAAACACCATATATTTT CATSRDRESSGNTIYF
. . TRBJ1-2 14 TRBV7-2 TGTGCCAGCAGCTTATCGACAGGACCGAATGGCTACACCTTC CASSLSTGPNGYTF
TRBD1 . TRBJ1-3 19 TRBV5-1 TGCGCCAGCAGCTTCGCTGAGGCATCGAACAGGGGTTCTGGAAACACCATATATTTT CASSFAEASNRGSGNTIYF
TRBD2 . TRBJ2-1 14 TRBV6-5 TGTGCCAGCAAGACGGGAGGGTCCTACAATGAGCAGTTCTTC CASKTGGSYNEQFF
. once TRBJ1-4 16 TRBV11-2 TGTGCCAGCAGCCTTAGGCCCCCCGGGGGTAATGAAAAACTGTTTTTT CASSLRPPGGNEKLFF
. once TRBJ2-7 13 TRBV10-3 TGTGCCATCAGTGGACACCTCTCCTACGAGCAGTACTTC CAISGHLSYEQYF
TRBD2 . TRBJ2-1 14 TRBV20-1 TGCAGTGCTAGTCGGACTAGCGGGGACAATGAGCAGTTCTTC CSASRTSGDNEQFF
TRBD1 . TRBJ1-2 14 TRBV25-1 TGTGCCAGCCTGGGGAACAGGGGGTGGGATGGCTACACCTTC CASLGNRGWDGYTF
. once TRBJ2-5 12 TRBV7-8 TGTGCCAGCAGGCCTTATGAAGAGACCCAGTACTTC CASRPYEETQYF
. . TRBJ1-3 14 TRBV5-5 TGTGCCAGCAGCTTGGTGGGGGCCGGAAACACCATATATTTT CASSLVGAGNTIYF
. . TRBJ1-2 12 TRBV6-5 TGTGCCAGCCACTTAAGGCAGGCGATATACACCTTC CASHLRQAIYTF
. . TRBJ1-1 16 TRBV5-5 TGTGCCACCGGGGTCCCGATAGGGGGACTAGGGACTGAAGCTTTCTTT CATGVPIGGLGTEAFF
. . TRBJ1-1 13 TRBV7-2 TGTGCCAGCAGCTTAAATCGGGACACTGAAGCTTTCTTT CASSLNRDTEAFF
. . TRBJ2-3 14 TRBV20-1 TGCAGTGCTAGTTGGGGAATTGCCACAGATACGCAGTATTTT CSASWGIATDTQYF
TRBD1 few TRBJ1-4 14 TRBV4-1 TGCGCCAGCAGCCAGGATACCGGGACAGGGAAACTGTTTTTT CASSQDTGTGKLFF